The 24 T cell receptor beta chains reported below all come from one sample, sequenced in a study of cytomegalovirus exposure and HLA in healthy donors. Primers for the PCR totalled 60 Vbeta and 13 Jbeta. Sequencing used immunoSEQ multiplex PCR; TCRdb keeps in-frame clones, though not all of them. This sample yields 150,000 to 180,000 clones, of which 70% to 80% are seen a single time; 2.1% belongs to the top ten. The specimen sequenced was PBMCs. The receptors were gathered from a young man in good health and CMV-seronegative.

The V call is TRBV7-2, the J call TRBJ1-6; 7 nucleotides match TRBD1. The CDR3 sequence is 14 residues long. The trim removed 6 bases at V and 7 bases at J, leaving 6 bases unmatched. Germline CDR1 reads SGHTA; CDR2 reads FQGNSA. The CDR3 DNA sequence: TGTGCCAGCAGTCACGTGGACAGGAATTCACCCCTCCACTTT. Its protein is CASSHVDRNSPLHF.

V usage is TRBV6-6 and J usage is TRBJ1-1; D gene ambiguous. Germline V gives CDR1 MNHNY, CDR2 SVGAGI (reference sequence). The CDR3 is 15 residues long. Trimming pared 5 bases from V and 0 bases from J, leaving 13 bases between. The CDR3 region has the DNA TGTGCCAGCAGTGCTAACCTGGGCATGAACACTGAAGCTTTCTTT. Translating gives CASSANLGMNTEAFF.

The chain has TRBV7-9 and TRBJ1-6; 9 bases align to TRBD1. Germline values: CDR1 SEHNR, CDR2 FQNEAQ (reference sequence). V was pared by 7 bases and J by 8 bases, with 15 bases of the junction left unmatched. This CDR3 is 17 amino acids long. In DNA, the CDR3 is TGTGCCAGCACAGGACAGGGGAGGTCCTGGGGGGATTCACCCCTCCACTTT. It yields the protein CASTGQGRSWGDSPLHF.

CDR3 nucleotide sequence: TGCAGCGCTTGGACAGGTGCTTATGGCTACACCTTC. It is translated as CSAWTGAYGYTF. The chain couples TRBV29-1 to TRBJ1-2, with 7 nucleotides matching TRBD1. Trimming removed 7 bases from V and 5 bases from J; junction bases left unmatched: 7. The CDR3 contains 12 residues. Germline V gene lookup returns CDR1 SQVTM and CDR2 ANQGSEA.

V is TRBV7-8 and J is TRBJ1-1, with D perhaps matching TRBD1 (5 bases). V was cut by 5 bases and J by 1 base, with 8 bases left in between. The CDR3 has 13 residues. CDR1 is SGHVS, CDR2 FQNEAQ, per germline. The CDR3 sequence: CASSGDRNTEAFF. CDR3 DNA: TGTGCCAGCAGCGGCGACAGGAACACTGAAGCTTTCTTT.

The V gene is TRBV15, the J gene TRBJ2-1; D remains ambiguous. The V and J ends lost 6 bases and 2 bases respectively, with 11 bases between them. This CDR3 is 14 amino acids long. Germline loops: CDR1 LNHNV, CDR2 YYDKDF (reference sequence). The CDR3, as DNA: TGTGCCACCAGTCGCGCTCCCGCCTACAATGAGCAGTTCTTC. It codes for CATSRAPAYNEQFF.

This chain links TRBV29-1 with TRBJ2-1; 10 bases are a match to TRBD2. V shed 7 bases and J 5 bases; nucleotides not matched to a gene: 2. CDR3 length: 12 amino acids. Germline CDR1 is SQVTM and CDR2 is ANQGSEA. CDR3 sequence reads: CSGGTSDNEQFF. The CDR3 coding sequence is TGCAGCGGCGGGACTAGCGACAATGAGCAGTTCTTC.

The genes are TRBV15 and TRBJ2-1; D is uncertain. Trimming cost V 0 bases and J 2 bases, with 8 bases left between them. Germline V gene data show CDR1 as LNHNV and CDR2 as YYDKDF (reference sequence). This CDR3 contains 15 residues. The chain's CDR3 is CATSRDRGTYNEQFF. The CDR3 bases are TGTGCCACCAGCAGAGATCGCGGTACCTACAATGAGCAGTTCTTC. The whole variable domain, remainder taken from reference TRBV15 and TRBJ2-1, is DAMVIQNPRYQVTQFGKPVTLSCSQTLNHNVMYWYQQKSSQAPKLLFHYYDKDFNNEADTPDNFQSRRPNTSFCFLDIRSPGLGDTAMYLCATSRDRGTYNEQFFGPGTRLTVL.

The chain is built from TRBV7-9 and TRBJ2-5; 8 bases are a match to TRBD2. This CDR3 contains 16 residues. The V gene end was trimmed by 5 bases and the J gene end by 2 bases; junction bases not matched to a gene: 10. Germline CDR1 reads SEHNR; CDR2 reads FQNEAQ (reference sequence). The CDR3 bases are TGTGCCAGCAGCCTTGGACTGCGGGGGGAACAAGAGACCCAGTACTTC. Protein sequence: CASSLGLRGEQETQYF. Full variable domain (missing parts from reference TRBV7-9 and TRBJ2-5): DTGVSQNPRHKITKRGQNVTFRCDPISEHNRLYWYRQTLGQGPEFLTYFQNEAQLEKSRLLSDRFSAERPKGSFSTLEIQRTEQGDSAMYLCASSLGLRGEQETQYFGPGTRLLVL.

This rearrangement joins TRBV10-2 to TRBJ2-7; D possibly corresponds to TRBD1 (5 bases). Germline CDR1 WSHSY, CDR2 SAAADI. V lost 2 bases to trimming and J lost 2 bases, with 7 bases between them. The CDR3 is 13 residues long. Here the CDR3 reads CASSETGTYEQYF. The CDR3 bases are TGCGCCAGCAGTGAGACAGGAACCTACGAGCAGTACTTC.

The V gene is TRBV28, the J gene TRBJ1-2; D is ambiguous. CDR3 size: 15 residues. CDR1 and CDR2 from the germline V gene are MDHEN and SYDVKM. V lost 6 bases and J lost 0, with 14 bases in between. The CDR3, as DNA: TGTGCCAGCAGCTTCCTGATGGGCCCTAACTATGGCTACACCTTC. It translates to CASSFLMGPNYGYTF.

The chain uses TRBV6-5 and TRBJ2-7; the D is unclear. The germline gives CDR1 MNHEY, CDR2 SVGAGI. This CDR3 has 10 amino acids. V was clipped by 8 bases and J by 3 bases, with 5 bases between them. The CDR3 region is CASGDYEQYF. The CDR3 nucleotides read TGTGCCAGCGGAGACTACGAGCAGTACTTC.

The gene calls are TRBV4-3 and TRBJ1-3, with 9 bases fitting TRBD1. The germline V gene encodes CDR1 LGHNA and CDR2 YSLEER. V shed 3 bases and J 0 bases; nucleotides not matched to a gene: 3. This CDR3 has 16 residues. The CDR3 nucleotides read TGCGCCAGCAGCCAGGCGACAGGGGGCTCTGGAAACACCATATATTTT. Residues: CASSQATGGSGNTIYF.

The V and J genes are TRBV4-2 and TRBJ2-3; TRBD2 is a possible D gene (6 bases). The V and J ends lost 0 bases and 1 base respectively, with 11 bases between them. Per germline, CDR1 LGHNA and CDR2 YNFKEQ. CDR3 size: 16 residues. The CDR3 nucleotides read TGTGCCAGCAGCCAAGAGGGGCGGGGCGGCACAGATACGCAGTATTTT. Its translation is CASSQEGRGGTDTQYF.

V usage is TRBV4-3 and J usage is TRBJ2-2; 9 bases fit TRBD2. Germline values: CDR1 LGHNA, CDR2 YSLEER. The CDR3 sequence is 17 residues long. Trimming removed 0 bases from V and 6 bases from J; junction bases left unmatched: 8. The CDR3: CASSQDSTSGLAGELFF. As DNA, the CDR3 is TGCGCCAGCAGCCAAGATTCCACTAGCGGGCTAGCCGGGGAGCTGTTTTTT.

The chain joins TRBV7-2 to TRBJ1-2, with 10 bases that match TRBD1. J lost 5 bases, V lost 5 bases, and 5 bases had no gene match. Germline V gene lookup returns CDR1 SGHTA and CDR2 FQGNSA. This CDR3 has 14 residues. CDR3 sequence (DNA): TGTGCCAGCAGCGACTGGACAGGGGGGTATGGCTACACCTTC. Translation: CASSDWTGGYGYTF.

The chain is built from TRBV5-1 and TRBJ2-7; the match to TRBD1 covers 10 bases. With 3 bases clipped from V and 4 bases from J, the junction kept 13 bases outside the gene matches. This CDR3 is built from 17 residues. The germline V gene has CDR1 SGHRS and CDR2 YFSETQ. The CDR3 protein is CASSSRGRGTGVYEQYF. CDR3 in DNA: TGCGCCAGCAGCTCCCGGGGGCGGGGGACAGGGGTATACGAGCAGTACTTC.

The rearrangement joins TRBV7-2 to TRBJ2-7; 8 bases match TRBD1. J gave up 5 bases and V 1 base, and 4 bases lay outside the gene matches. Germline loops: CDR1 SGHTA, CDR2 FQGNSA. The CDR3 has 14 residues. The CDR3 spells CASSLVDRGNEQYF. CDR3 sequence (DNA): TGTGCCAGCAGCTTAGTTGACAGGGGTAACGAGCAGTACTTC.

This chain uses TRBV4-3 with TRBJ1-4, with TRBD1 identical over 7 bases. This CDR3 region has 15 residues. Germline CDR1 LGHNA, CDR2 YSLEER. Losses at the gene ends were 5 bases for V and 4 bases for J; bases not matched to a gene: 7. The DNA for the CDR3 is TGCGCCAGCAGCTCCCGGACAGGACTTAATGAAAAACTGTTTTTT. Translation gives CASSSRTGLNEKLFF.

The chain joins TRBV5-8 to TRBJ2-1, with 9 bases identical to TRBD1. The junction had 3 bases not matched to a gene; V was cut back by 4 bases and J by 1 base. CDR1 SGHTS and CDR2 YDEGEE come from the germline V gene. The CDR3 sequence is 15 residues long. In DNA form, the CDR3 reads TGTGCCAGCAGCCTAGACAGGGGGTCCTACAATGAGCAGTTCTTC. As protein: CASSLDRGSYNEQFF.

This chain uses TRBV25-1 with TRBJ2-1, with 8 bases lining up with TRBD2. Germline CDR1 reads MGHDK; CDR2 reads SYGVNS. J lost 0 bases, V lost 1 base, and 2 bases had no gene match. This CDR3 has 16 amino acids. This CDR3 reads CASSESGGPSYNEQFF. The CDR3 DNA follows: TGTGCCAGCAGTGAATCGGGGGGGCCCTCCTACAATGAGCAGTTCTTC.

V is TRBV5-8 and J is TRBJ2-7; no firm D call. The CDR3 is 14 amino acids. The V gene lost 0 bases and the J gene lost 2 bases, with 9 bases spanning the gap. Germline assignment: CDR1 SGHTS and CDR2 YDEGEE. The DNA of the CDR3 is TGTGCCAGCAGCTTGGGGCCAACAACCTACGAGCAGTACTTC. Translation gives CASSLGPTTYEQYF.

Remarks on this clone: A read error likely explains this, since a far larger clone differs by one base. The V call is TRBV9, the J call TRBJ2-7, with D possibly being TRBD1 (6 bases). Trimming left V 4 bases short and J 0 bases short, with 11 bases between. The germline gives CDR1 SGDLS, CDR2 YYNGEE. The CDR3 runs 14 residues. The DNA for the CDR3 is TGTGCCAGCAGCCCAGGACAGAGCTCCTACGAGCAGTACTTC. It yields the protein CASSPGQSSYEQYF.

CDR3 sequence: CASRVGTGESYEQYF. The CDR3 DNA sequence: TGTGCCAGCAGGGTCGGGACAGGGGAATCCTACGAGCAGTACTTC. The chain uses TRBV6-1 and TRBJ2-7; 10 bases line up with TRBD1. V lost 6 bases, J lost 1 base, and 6 bases stayed unmatched. The length of the CDR3 is 15 residues. Germline CDR1 and CDR2: MNHNS and SASEGT.